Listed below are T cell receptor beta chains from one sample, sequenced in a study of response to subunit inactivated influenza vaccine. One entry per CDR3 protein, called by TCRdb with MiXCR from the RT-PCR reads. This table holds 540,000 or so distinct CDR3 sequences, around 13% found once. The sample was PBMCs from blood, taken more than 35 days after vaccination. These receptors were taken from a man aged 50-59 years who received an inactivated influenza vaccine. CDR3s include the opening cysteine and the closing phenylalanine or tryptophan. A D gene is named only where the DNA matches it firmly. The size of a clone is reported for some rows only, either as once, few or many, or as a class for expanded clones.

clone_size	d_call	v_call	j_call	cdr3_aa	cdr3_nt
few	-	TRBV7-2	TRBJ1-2	CASSPGSLGGYTF	TGTGCCAGCAGCCCCGGATCTCTGGGGGGCTACACCTTC
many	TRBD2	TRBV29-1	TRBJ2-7	CSVAGGSSSYEQYF	TGCAGCGTTGCGGGAGGATCGAGCTCCTACGAGCAGTACTTC
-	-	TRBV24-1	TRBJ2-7	CATSDGRGHSYEQYF	TGTGCCACCAGTGACGGACGGGGCCACTCCTACGAGCAGTACTTC
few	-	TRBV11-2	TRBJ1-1	CASSPNRASTEAFF	TGTGCCAGCAGCCCTAATAGGGCTTCCACTGAAGCTTTCTTT
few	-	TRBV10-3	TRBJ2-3	CAISELRDISTDTQYF	TGTGCCATCAGTGAACTCCGGGACATAAGCACAGATACGCAGTATTTT
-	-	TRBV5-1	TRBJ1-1	CASSLGTQAFF	TGCGCCAGCAGCCTCGGGACACAAGCTTTCTTT
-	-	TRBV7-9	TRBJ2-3	CASSTNNLDPTDTQYF	TGTGCCAGCAGCACGAACAATCTAGACCCCACAGATACGCAGTATTTT
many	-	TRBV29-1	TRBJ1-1	CSVAREGGNTEAFF	TGCAGCGTTGCCCGGGAAGGGGGGAACACTGAAGCTTTCTTT
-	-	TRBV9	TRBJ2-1	CASSVAGGGLEQFF	TGTGCCAGCAGCGTAGCCGGGGGTGGTCTTGAGCAGTTCTTC
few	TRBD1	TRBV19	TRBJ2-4	CASSIPGTAQNIQYF	TGTGCCAGTAGTATCCCCGGGACAGCCCAAAACATTCAGTACTTC
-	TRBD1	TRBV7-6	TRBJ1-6	CASSPRTGANSPLHF	TGTGCCAGCAGCCCTAGGACAGGGGCCAATTCACCCCTCCACTTT
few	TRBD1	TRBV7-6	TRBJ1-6	CAAAKQGDSPLHF	TGTGCCGCGGCCAAACAGGGGGACTCACCCCTCCACTTT
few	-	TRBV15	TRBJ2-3	CATSKALGLTDTQYF	TGTGCCACCAGCAAAGCACTGGGACTCACAGATACGCAGTATTTT
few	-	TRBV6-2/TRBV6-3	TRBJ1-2	CASRLRGFYGYTF	TGTGCCAGCAGGCTACGAGGATTCTATGGCTACACCTTC
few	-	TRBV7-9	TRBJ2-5	CASSFWIGETQYF	TGTGCCAGCAGCTTTTGGATAGGGGAGACCCAGTACTTC
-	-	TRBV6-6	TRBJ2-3	CASSYSGGTQYF	TGTGCCAGCAGTTACTCGGGGGGTACGCAGTATTTT
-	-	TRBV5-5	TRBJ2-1	CASSLGGLYEQFF	TGTGCCAGCAGCTTGGGGGGTCTCTATGAGCAGTTCTTC
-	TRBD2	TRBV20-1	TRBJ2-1	CSAREPAGGGNEQFF	TGCAGTGCTAGAGAGCCAGCGGGAGGTGGCAATGAGCAGTTCTTC
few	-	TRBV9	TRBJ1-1	CASSVSGTNTEAFF	TGTGCCAGCAGCGTATCCGGGACGAACACTGAAGCTTTCTTT
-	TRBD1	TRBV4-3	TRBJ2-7	CASSQGAGGSYEQYF	TGCGCCAGCAGCCAGGGAGCAGGGGGTTCCTACGAGCAGTACTTC
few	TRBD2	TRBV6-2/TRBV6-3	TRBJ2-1	CASSYGSGRVNEQFF	TGTGCCAGCAGTTACGGGAGCGGGAGGGTTAATGAGCAGTTCTTC
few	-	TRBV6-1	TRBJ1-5	CASRGGAVGQPQHF	TGTGCCAGCAGGGGGGGAGCAGTGGGTCAGCCCCAGCATTTT
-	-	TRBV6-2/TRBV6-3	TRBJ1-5	CASSSGEGGNQPQHF	TGTGCCAGCAGTTCAGGCGAGGGAGGTAATCAGCCCCAGCATTTT
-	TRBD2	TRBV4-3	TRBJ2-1	CASSLGLAGVVNEQFF	TGCGCCAGCAGCCTTGGACTAGCGGGAGTTGTTAATGAGCAGTTCTTC
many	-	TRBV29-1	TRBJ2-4	CSGGGAYIQYF	TGCAGCGGGGGGGGCGCTTACATTCAGTACTTC
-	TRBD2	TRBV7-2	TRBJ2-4	CASSLSSSGVNIQYF	TGTGCCAGCAGCTTATCATCTAGCGGAGTAAACATTCAGTACTTC